The next 27 T cell receptor beta chains were all read from a single sample in a study of blood T cell repertoires in COVID-19. Using immunoSEQ multiplex PCR, the repertoire was profiled, and TCRdb retains in-frame clones only, with some absent. The sample shows around 73,000 clones, about 80% of them seen only once. Sequencing input: peripheral blood. These receptor sequences come from a human donor in a cohort sampled during active COVID-19.

The rearrangement uses TRBV7-9 and TRBJ2-7, with D maybe TRBD2 (7 bases). This CDR3 spans 14 amino acids. In germline, CDR1 is SEHNR, CDR2 FQNEAQ (reference sequence). V was trimmed by 5 bases and J by 3 bases, leaving 14 bases between them. CDR3 in amino acids: CASSPGGVDYEQYF. As DNA, the CDR3 is TGTGCCAGCAGCCCGGGGGGCGTCGACTACGAGCAGTACTTC. The complete variable domain, with remaining parts taken from reference TRBV7-9 and TRBJ2-7, reads DTGVSQNPRHKITKRGQNVTFRCDPISEHNRLYWYRQTLGQGPEFLTYFQNEAQLEKSRLLSDRFSAERPKGSFSTLEIQRTEQGDSAMYLCASSPGGVDYEQYFGPGTRLTVT.

The chain links TRBV5-1 to TRBJ2-1, with D maybe TRBD2 (5 bases). The CDR3 sequence is 14 residues long. V gave up 0 bases and J gave up 5 bases, with 9 bases separating them. Germline CDR1 reads SGHRS; CDR2 reads YFSETQ. CDR3 bases: TGCGCCAGCAGCTTGGTGAGCGGAAACAATGAGCAGTTCTTC. Residues: CASSLVSGNNEQFF.

V gene TRBV5-6 combines with J gene TRBJ1-6; no definite D call. V shed 0 bases and J shed 5 bases, with 12 bases lying between them. Per germline, CDR1 SGHDT and CDR2 YYEEEE. There are 16 residues in the CDR3. CDR3 in amino acids: CASSLAGVRDNSPLHF. The CDR3 DNA sequence: TGTGCCAGCAGCTTGGCCGGGGTTAGGGATAATTCACCCCTCCACTTT.

The chain links TRBV7-2 to TRBJ1-2, with TRBD1 as a possible D gene (5 bases). Germline CDR1 and CDR2: SGHTA and FQGNSA. The CDR3 loop spans 14 amino acids. V was shortened by 5 bases and J by 1 base, with 11 bases between the two germline ends. The CDR3 region is CASSTDSINYGYTF. The CDR3, as DNA: TGTGCCAGCAGCACAGACAGCATTAACTATGGCTACACCTTC.

The rearrangement links TRBV11-2 to TRBJ1-3, with a possible D match to TRBD1 (5 bases). The CDR3 totals 14 residues. V dropped 6 bases and J dropped 3 bases, with 12 bases sitting between them. Germline CDR1 and CDR2: SGHAT and FQNNGV. CDR3 in DNA: TGTGCCAGCAGTCCAGGGAATCGTGGAAACACCATATATTTT. Encoded protein: CASSPGNRGNTIYF.

The rearrangement joins TRBV29-1 to TRBJ2-1; the match to TRBD1 covers 8 bases. Germline CDR1 and CDR2: SQVTM and ANQGSEA. The CDR3 extends over 14 amino acids. V dropped 2 bases and J dropped 2; count of bases not matched to a gene: 2. DNA of the CDR3: TGCAGCGTTGAAAGCAGGGGGCCCTACAATGAGCAGTTCTTC. Encoded protein: CSVESRGPYNEQFF.

The table lists this clone with a few counts. The rearrangement links TRBV7-9 to TRBJ2-6; D uncertain. CDR3 length equals 13 residues. Deletions cut 5 bases from V and 2 bases from J, with 4 bases between. Germline V gene data show CDR1 as SEHNR and CDR2 as FQNEAQ (reference sequence). The CDR3 DNA sequence: TGTGCCAGCAGCCGTACTGGGGCCAACGTCCTGACTTTC. Translation gives CASSRTGANVLTF.

The chain uses TRBV4-3 and TRBJ2-1; TRBD2 aligns across 11 bases. CDR3 size: 15 residues. CDR1 is LGHNA and CDR2 is YSLEER in the germline V gene. Trimming took 5 bases from V and 6 from J; bases not matched to a gene: 6. This CDR3 reads CASSFSSGGTNEQFF. In DNA form, the CDR3 reads TGCGCCAGCAGCTTTTCTAGCGGGGGGACCAATGAGCAGTTCTTC.

The count of this clone is one. The CDR3 DNA reads as TGTGCCAGCAGCTTTAATGGACTAGAGTCCTACAATGAGCAGTTCTTC. Translating it yields CASSFNGLESYNEQFF. The chain uses TRBV7-9 and TRBJ2-1, with 7 nucleotides matching TRBD2. Germline V gene data show CDR1 as SEHNR and CDR2 as FQNEAQ (reference sequence). The CDR3 is made up of 16 amino acids. V lost 3 bases to trimming and J lost 1 base; unmatched junction nucleotides: 6.

The genes are TRBV11-3 and TRBJ1-1; no reliable D call. Germline lookup yields CDR1 SGHNT and CDR2 YENEEA. The CDR3 contains 13 residues. The germline V and J ends were trimmed by 2 bases and 3 bases, with 7 bases remaining between them. The CDR3 loop reads CASSLLRDTEAFF. CDR3 in DNA: TGTGCCAGCAGCTTACTCCGGGACACTGAAGCTTTCTTT.

The chain recombines TRBV2 with TRBJ2-1; D is uncertain. With 3 bases removed from V and 2 bases from J, the gap between germline ends came to 11 bases. From germline, CDR1 is SNHLY and CDR2 FYNNEI. This CDR3 has 15 residues. The CDR3, as DNA: TGTGCCAGCAGTGAGATAGCCAACCCCTACAATGAGCAGTTCTTC. Translated, it gives CASSEIANPYNEQFF.

The chain employs TRBV9 and TRBJ1-1, with a tentative D call TRBD1 (6 bases). Germline values: CDR1 SGDLS, CDR2 YYNGEE. This CDR3 comprises 14 residues. V was trimmed by 3 bases and J by 0 bases, leaving 9 bases between them. CDR3 sequence (DNA): TGTGCCAGCAGCGGGCAGGGGATGAACACTGAAGCTTTCTTT. It encodes CASSGQGMNTEAFF. The complete variable domain, with remaining parts taken from reference TRBV9 and TRBJ1-1, reads DSGVTQTPKHLITATGQRVTLRCSPRSGDLSVYWYQQSLDQGLQFLIQYYNGEERAKGNILERFSAQQFPDLHSELNLSSLELGDSALYFCASSGQGMNTEAFFGQGTRLTVV.

V and J are TRBV6-6 and TRBJ1-1, with D tentatively TRBD1 (6 bases). CDR3 length equals 15 residues. Germline-derived CDR1 and CDR2 are MNHNY and SVGAGI (reference sequence). Trimming cost V 8 bases and J 0 bases, with 16 bases left between them. The CDR3 DNA reads TGTGCCAGCGCACTTGCCCACAGGGTGAACACTGAAGCTTTCTTT. It codes for CASALAHRVNTEAFF.

V usage is TRBV9 and J usage is TRBJ2-1; 10 positions match TRBD1. The length of the CDR3 is 15 residues. With V trimmed by 4 bases and J by 8 bases, 9 bases remained unmatched. Per germline, CDR1 SGDLS and CDR2 YYNGEE. In DNA, the CDR3 is TGTGCCAGCAGCCCCGCCGGGACAGGGGTCGATGAGCAGTTCTTC. Translated: CASSPAGTGVDEQFF.

The chain combines TRBV5-4 with TRBJ2-4; 7 bases map to TRBD1. Trimming removed 0 bases from V and 6 bases from J; junction bases left unmatched: 3. This CDR3 region has 14 residues. Germline V gives CDR1 SGHNT, CDR2 YYREEE (reference sequence). CDR3 DNA sequence: TGTGCCAGCAGCTTGGTACAGGGGAGAAACATTCAGTACTTC. Its translation: CASSLVQGRNIQYF. Looking up the rest from reference TRBV5-4 and TRBJ2-4 gives the full variable domain: ETGVTQSPTHLIKTRGQQVTLRCSSQSGHNTVSWYQQALGQGPQFIFQYYREEENGRGNFPPRFSGLQFPNYSSELNVNALELDDSALYLCASSLVQGRNIQYFGAGTRLSVL.

This clone turned up a few times. The chain uses TRBV13 and TRBJ2-1; perhaps TRBD2 as D (7 bases). V lost 5 bases, J lost 9 bases, and 11 bases lay in between. This CDR3 comprises 12 residues. From germline, CDR1 is PRHDT and CDR2 FYEKMQ (reference sequence). The CDR3 here is CASSLGGAEQFF. In nucleotides, the CDR3 is TGTGCCAGCAGCCTTGGGGGGGCTGAGCAGTTCTTC. Full variable domain (remainder filled in from reference TRBV13 and TRBJ2-1): AAGVIQSPRHLIKEKRETATLKCYPIPRHDTVYWYQQGPGQDPQFLISFYEKMQSDKGSIPDRFSAQQFSDYHSELNMSSLELGDSALYFCASSLGGAEQFFGPGTRLTVL.

J is TRBJ2-7 and V is TRBV27, with D perhaps TRBD2 (6 bases). The CDR3 has 13 residues. The V end was cut by 2 bases, the J end by 7 bases, with 12 bases between. Germline CDR1 reads MNHEY; CDR2 reads SMNVEV (reference sequence). CDR3 nucleotides: TGTGCCAGCAGTTTACGGCAGACTAGGGAGCAGTACTTC. It yields the protein CASSLRQTREQYF.

The chain joins TRBV7-9 to TRBJ2-3; 8 bases align to TRBD2. Trimming took 3 bases from V and 4 from J; bases not matched to a gene: 9. CDR1 SEHNR and CDR2 FQNEAQ come from the germline V gene (reference sequence). The CDR3 covers 16 residues. Written as DNA, the CDR3 is TGTGCCAGCAGCTTCAGCAGCGGGAGCGGCGCAGATACGCAGTATTTT. Its translation: CASSFSSGSGADTQYF. The variable domain in full, completed from reference TRBV7-9 and TRBJ2-3, reads DTGVSQNPRHKITKRGQNVTFRCDPISEHNRLYWYRQTLGQGPEFLTYFQNEAQLEKSRLLSDRFSAERPKGSFSTLEIQRTEQGDSAMYLCASSFSSGSGADTQYFGPGTRLTVL.

This chain uses TRBV6-6 with TRBJ2-7; D is perhaps TRBD1 (5 bases). CDR3 length: 13 amino acids. Germline CDR1 MNHNY, CDR2 SVGAGI (reference sequence). V lost 7 bases to trimming and J lost 7 bases, with 17 bases between them. The CDR3 spells CASTDVGVREQYF. CDR3 coding DNA: TGTGCCAGCACCGACGTAGGGGTACGGGAGCAGTACTTC.

The chain is built from TRBV11-3 and TRBJ2-7, with 8 bases lining up with TRBD1. J lost 3 bases, V lost 6 bases, and 7 bases had no gene match. Germline-derived CDR1 and CDR2 are SGHNT and YENEEA. The CDR3 totals 14 residues. This chain's CDR3 is CASSKDRVVYEQYF. The CDR3 DNA is TGTGCCAGCAGTAAGGACAGGGTCGTCTACGAGCAGTACTTC.

This chain joins TRBV24-1 and TRBJ1-4, with 12 nucleotides matching TRBD1. The germline V gene has CDR1 KGHDR and CDR2 SFDVKD. V trimming: 4 bases; J trimming: 7 bases; junction bases outside the gene matches: 6. The CDR3 spans 16 residues. This chain's CDR3 is CATSDSGTGGGEKLFF. CDR3 sequence (DNA): TGTGCCACCAGTGACTCCGGGACAGGGGGCGGTGAAAAACTGTTTTTT.

V usage is TRBV19 and J usage is TRBJ2-1; maybe TRBD2 (6 bases). The CDR3 has 18 amino acids. V was trimmed by 1 base and J by 0 bases, leaving 16 bases between them. Germline V lookup: CDR1 LNHDA, CDR2 SQIVND (reference sequence). The CDR3 is CASSIGWRGRSSYNEQFF. CDR3 DNA: TGTGCCAGTAGTATAGGTTGGCGGGGTAGGAGCTCCTACAATGAGCAGTTCTTC.

The chain uses TRBV7-3 and TRBJ2-2; 8 bases fit TRBD2. The V and J ends lost 5 bases and 7 bases, in that order; junction bases with no gene match: 9. This CDR3 is built from 15 residues. Germline assignment: CDR1 SGHTA and CDR2 FQGTGA. The CDR3, as DNA: TGTGCCAGCAGCCCGGGGGGGCCTCGTGGCGGGGAGCTGTTTTTT. Translation: CASSPGGPRGGELFF.

The chain uses TRBV28 and TRBJ2-2; 12 bases agree with TRBD1. The CDR3 length is 15 residues. Trimming removed 3 bases from V and 6 bases from J; junction bases left unmatched: 2. Germline loops: CDR1 MDHEN, CDR2 SYDVKM. CDR3 DNA sequence: TGTGCCAGCAGTTTGGGACAGGGGGCGGCCGGGGAGCTGTTTTTT. This gives the protein CASSLGQGAAGELFF.

V gene TRBV19 combines with J gene TRBJ1-6; D might be TRBD1 (5 bases). The CDR3 is made up of 17 amino acids. Germline assignment: CDR1 LNHDA and CDR2 SQIVND (reference sequence). The V end was cut by 4 bases, the J end by 2 bases, with 15 bases between. CDR3 sequence reads: CASSKDTLSPYNSPLHF. CDR3 DNA sequence: TGTGCCAGTAGTAAGGACACCCTCAGTCCCTATAATTCACCCCTCCACTTT.

The gene calls are TRBV10-2 and TRBJ2-1; a possible D gene is TRBD1 (5 bases). V was pared by 3 bases and J by 12 bases, with 15 bases between. The CDR3 runs 13 residues. Germline V gene sequence: CDR1 WSHSY, CDR2 SAAADI. The CDR3 DNA reads TGCGCCAGCAGTGACCGTCAGGGCCTACCGCAGTTCTTC. Encoded protein: CASSDRQGLPQFF.

The V call is TRBV7-8, the J call TRBJ1-2; D gene uncertain. Deletions cut 5 bases from V and 8 bases from J, with 21 bases between. Per germline, CDR1 SGHVS and CDR2 FQNEAQ. The CDR3 contains 15 residues. This CDR3 reads CASSAEIGGRRGYTF. CDR3 coding DNA: TGTGCCAGCAGCGCTGAGATTGGCGGGCGCAGGGGCTACACCTTC.